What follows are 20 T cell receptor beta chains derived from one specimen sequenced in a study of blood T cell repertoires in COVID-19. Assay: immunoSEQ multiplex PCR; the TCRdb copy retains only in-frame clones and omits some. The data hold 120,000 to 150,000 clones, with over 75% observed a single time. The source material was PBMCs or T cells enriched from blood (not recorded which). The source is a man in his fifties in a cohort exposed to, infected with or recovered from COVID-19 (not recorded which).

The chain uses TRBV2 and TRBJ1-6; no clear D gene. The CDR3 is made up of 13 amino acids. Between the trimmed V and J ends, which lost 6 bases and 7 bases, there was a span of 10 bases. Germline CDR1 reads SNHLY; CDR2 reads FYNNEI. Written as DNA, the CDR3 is TGTGCCAGCAGAGTACAGACCAATTCACCCCTCCACTTT. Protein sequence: CASRVQTNSPLHF.

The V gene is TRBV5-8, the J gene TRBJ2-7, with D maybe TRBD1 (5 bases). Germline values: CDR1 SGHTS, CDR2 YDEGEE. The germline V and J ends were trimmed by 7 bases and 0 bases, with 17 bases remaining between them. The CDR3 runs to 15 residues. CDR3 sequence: CASANVKGHSYEQYF. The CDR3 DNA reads TGTGCCAGCGCCAATGTGAAGGGGCACTCCTACGAGCAGTACTTC.

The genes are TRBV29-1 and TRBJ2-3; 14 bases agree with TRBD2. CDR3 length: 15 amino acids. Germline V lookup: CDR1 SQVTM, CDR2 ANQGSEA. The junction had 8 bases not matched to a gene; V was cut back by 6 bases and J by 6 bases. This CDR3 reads CSVSGLAGGRDTQYF. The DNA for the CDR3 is TGCAGCGTCTCCGGACTAGCGGGAGGCCGGGATACGCAGTATTTT.

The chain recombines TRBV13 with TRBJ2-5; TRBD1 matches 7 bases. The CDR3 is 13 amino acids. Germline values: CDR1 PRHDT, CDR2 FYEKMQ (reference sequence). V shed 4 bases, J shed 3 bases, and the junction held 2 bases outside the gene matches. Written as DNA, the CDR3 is TGTGCCAGCAGCTGGGGGACAGAAGAGACCCAGTACTTC. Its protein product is CASSWGTEETQYF.

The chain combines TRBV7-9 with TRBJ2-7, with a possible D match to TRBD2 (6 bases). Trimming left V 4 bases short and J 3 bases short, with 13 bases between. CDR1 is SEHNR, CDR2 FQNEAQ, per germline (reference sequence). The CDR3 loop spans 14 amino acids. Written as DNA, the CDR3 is TGTGCCAGCAGCTACGGGACTCTCTTCTACGAGCAGTACTTC. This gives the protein CASSYGTLFYEQYF.

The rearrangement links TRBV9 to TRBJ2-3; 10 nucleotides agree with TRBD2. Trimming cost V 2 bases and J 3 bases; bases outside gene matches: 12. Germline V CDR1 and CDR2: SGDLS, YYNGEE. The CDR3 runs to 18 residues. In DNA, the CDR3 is TGTGCCAGCAGCGTTCTAGCGGGGGAAGCCTCCCGGACAGATACGCAGTATTTT. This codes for CASSVLAGEASRTDTQYF.

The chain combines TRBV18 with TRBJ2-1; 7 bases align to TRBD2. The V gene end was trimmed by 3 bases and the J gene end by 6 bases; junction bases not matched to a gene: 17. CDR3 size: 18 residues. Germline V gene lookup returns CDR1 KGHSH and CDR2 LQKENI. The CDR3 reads CASSPVQSLAGAGNEQFF. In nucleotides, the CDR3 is TGTGCCAGCTCACCCGTACAATCTTTGGCGGGAGCAGGCAATGAGCAGTTCTTC. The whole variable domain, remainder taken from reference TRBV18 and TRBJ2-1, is NAGVMQNPRHLVRRRGQEARLRCSPMKGHSHVYWYRQLPEEGLKFMVYLQKENIIDESGMPKERFSAEFPKEGPSILRIQQVVRGDSAAYFCASSPVQSLAGAGNEQFFGPGTRLTVL.

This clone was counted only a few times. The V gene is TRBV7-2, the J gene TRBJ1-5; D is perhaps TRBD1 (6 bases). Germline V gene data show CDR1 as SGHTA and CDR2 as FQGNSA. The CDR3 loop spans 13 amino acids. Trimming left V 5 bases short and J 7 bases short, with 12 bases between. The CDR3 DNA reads TGTGCCAGCAGCACACAGGGAGAGCAGCCCCAGCATTTT. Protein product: CASSTQGEQPQHF. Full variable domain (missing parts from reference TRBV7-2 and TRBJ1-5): GAGVSQSPSNKVTEKGKDVELRCDPISGHTALYWYRQSLGQGLEFLIYFQGNSAPDKSGLPSDRFSAERTGGSVSTLTIQRTQQEDSAVYLCASSTQGEQPQHFGDGTRLSIL.

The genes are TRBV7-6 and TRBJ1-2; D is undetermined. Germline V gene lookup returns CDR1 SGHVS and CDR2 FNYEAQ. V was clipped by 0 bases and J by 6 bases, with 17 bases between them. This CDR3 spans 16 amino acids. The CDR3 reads CASSLAGVTGSDGYTF. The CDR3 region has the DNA TGTGCCAGCAGCTTAGCGGGAGTGACGGGTTCCGATGGCTACACCTTC.

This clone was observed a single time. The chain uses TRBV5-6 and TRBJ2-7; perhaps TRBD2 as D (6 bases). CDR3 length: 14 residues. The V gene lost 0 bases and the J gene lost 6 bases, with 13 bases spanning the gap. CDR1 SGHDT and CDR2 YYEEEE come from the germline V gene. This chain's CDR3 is CASSLGPPGGEQYF. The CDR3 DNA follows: TGTGCCAGCAGCTTGGGGCCCCCCGGGGGCGAGCAGTACTTC.

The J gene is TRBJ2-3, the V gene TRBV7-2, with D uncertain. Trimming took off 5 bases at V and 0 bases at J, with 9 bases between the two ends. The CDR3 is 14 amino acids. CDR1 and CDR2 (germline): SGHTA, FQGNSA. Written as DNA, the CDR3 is TGTGCCAGCAGCCGGGTAACTAGCACAGATACGCAGTATTTT. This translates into CASSRVTSTDTQYF.

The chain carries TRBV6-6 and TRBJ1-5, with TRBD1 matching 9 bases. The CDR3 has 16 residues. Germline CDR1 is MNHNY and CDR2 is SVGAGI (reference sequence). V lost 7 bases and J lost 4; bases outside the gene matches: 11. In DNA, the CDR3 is TGTGCCAGCATCAAAGGATCCGGGACAGGGAATCAGCCCCAGCATTTT. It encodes CASIKGSGTGNQPQHF.

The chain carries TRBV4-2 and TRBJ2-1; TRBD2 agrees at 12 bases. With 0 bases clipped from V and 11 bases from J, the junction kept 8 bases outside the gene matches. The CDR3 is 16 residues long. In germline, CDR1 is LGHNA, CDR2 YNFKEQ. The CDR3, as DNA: TGTGCCAGCAGCCAAGACCTGACTAGCGGGAGCAAAAAGCAGTTCTTC. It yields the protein CASSQDLTSGSKKQFF.

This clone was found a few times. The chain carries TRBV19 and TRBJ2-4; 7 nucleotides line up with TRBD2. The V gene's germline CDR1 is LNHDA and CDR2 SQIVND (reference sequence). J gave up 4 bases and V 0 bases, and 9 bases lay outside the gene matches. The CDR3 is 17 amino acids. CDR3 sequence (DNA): TGTGCCAGTAGTATAGATGCAGCGGGAAGGGGAAAAAACATTCAGTACTTC. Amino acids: CASSIDAAGRGKNIQYF.

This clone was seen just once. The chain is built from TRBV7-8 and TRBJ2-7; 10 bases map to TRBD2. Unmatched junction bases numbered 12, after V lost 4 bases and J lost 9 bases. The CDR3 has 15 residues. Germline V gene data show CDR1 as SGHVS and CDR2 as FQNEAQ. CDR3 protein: CASSSEPGLAQTQYF. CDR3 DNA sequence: TGTGCCAGCAGCTCAGAACCGGGACTAGCGCAAACGCAGTACTTC.

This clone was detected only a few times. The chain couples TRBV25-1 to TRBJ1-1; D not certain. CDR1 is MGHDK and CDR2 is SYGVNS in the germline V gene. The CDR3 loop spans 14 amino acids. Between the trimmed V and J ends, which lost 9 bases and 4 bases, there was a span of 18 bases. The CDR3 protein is CASEGLGLSTEAFF. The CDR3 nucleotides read TGTGCCAGTGAGGGCCTAGGGCTGTCCACTGAAGCTTTCTTT.

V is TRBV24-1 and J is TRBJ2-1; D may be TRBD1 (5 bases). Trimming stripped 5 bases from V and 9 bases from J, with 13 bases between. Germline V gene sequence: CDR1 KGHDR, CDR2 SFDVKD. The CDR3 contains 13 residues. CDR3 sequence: CATSAWGSPEQFF. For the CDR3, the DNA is TGTGCCACCAGTGCCTGGGGCTCCCCTGAGCAGTTCTTC.

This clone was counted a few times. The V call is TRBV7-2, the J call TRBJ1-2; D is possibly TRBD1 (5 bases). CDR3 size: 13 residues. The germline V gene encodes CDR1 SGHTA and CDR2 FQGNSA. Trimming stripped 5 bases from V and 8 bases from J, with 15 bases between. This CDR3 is CASSVNQGFGYTF. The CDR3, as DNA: TGTGCCAGCAGCGTAAACCAGGGCTTCGGCTACACCTTC.

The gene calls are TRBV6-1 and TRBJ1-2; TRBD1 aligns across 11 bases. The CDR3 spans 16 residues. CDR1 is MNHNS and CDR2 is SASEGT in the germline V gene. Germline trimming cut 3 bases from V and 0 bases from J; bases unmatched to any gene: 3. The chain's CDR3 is CASSEDRGRPNYGYTF. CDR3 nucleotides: TGTGCCAGCAGTGAGGACAGGGGGCGGCCTAACTATGGCTACACCTTC.

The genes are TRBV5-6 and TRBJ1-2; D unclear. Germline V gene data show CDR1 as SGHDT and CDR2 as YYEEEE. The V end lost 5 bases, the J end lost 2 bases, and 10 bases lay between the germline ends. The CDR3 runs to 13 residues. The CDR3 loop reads CASSYSSNYGYTF. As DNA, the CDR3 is TGTGCCAGCAGTTATAGCAGCAACTATGGCTACACCTTC.